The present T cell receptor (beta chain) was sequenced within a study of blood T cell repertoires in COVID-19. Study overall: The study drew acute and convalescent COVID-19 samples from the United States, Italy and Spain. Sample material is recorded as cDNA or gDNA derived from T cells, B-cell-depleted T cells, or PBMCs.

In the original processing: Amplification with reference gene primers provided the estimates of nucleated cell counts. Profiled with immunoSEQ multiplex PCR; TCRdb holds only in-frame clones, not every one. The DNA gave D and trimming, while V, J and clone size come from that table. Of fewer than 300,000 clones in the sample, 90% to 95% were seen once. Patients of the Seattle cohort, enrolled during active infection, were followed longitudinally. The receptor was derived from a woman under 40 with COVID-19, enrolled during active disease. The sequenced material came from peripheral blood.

Here the CDR3 reads CASRWDTNTEAFF. The CDR3 nucleotides are TGTGCCAGCAGATGGGACACCAACACTGAAGCTTTCTTT. The V call is TRBV5-5, the J call TRBJ1-1; a possible D gene is TRBD1 (6 bases). Trimming stripped 5 bases from V and 2 bases from J, with 10 bases between. The CDR3 contains 13 residues. The germline V gene has CDR1 SGHKS and CDR2 YYEKEE (reference sequence). The variable domain in full, with the rest retrieved from reference TRBV5-5 and TRBJ1-1, is DAGVTQSPTHLIKTRGQQVTLRCSPISGHKSVSWYQQVLGQGPQFIFQYYEKEERGRGNFPDRFSARQFPNYSSELNVNALLLGDSALYLCASRWDTNTEAFFGQGTRLTVV.